Listed below are T cell receptor beta chains from one sample, sequenced in a study of beta chain features in type 1 diabetes. Assay: immunoSEQ multiplex PCR; the TCRdb copy retains only in-frame clones and omits some. The data show 150,000 to 200,000 clones, about 8% seen once. The sample consisted of central memory CD4+ T cells from blood. These receptor sequences come from a middle-aged woman with type 1 diabetes. Both conserved end residues are part of each CDR3. A D gene is named only where the DNA matches it firmly. Clone size is stated in some rows and not others, as once, few, many or a class when expanded.

d_gene: -
v_gene: TRBV6-5
abundance: few
j_gene: TRBJ2-7
CDR3aa: CASSSLVRQYF
CDR3nt: TGTGCCAGCAGTAGCCTAGTGAGGCAGTACTTC

d_gene: -
v_gene: TRBV5-1
abundance: few
j_gene: TRBJ2-1
CDR3aa: CASSLFQGSYNEQFF
CDR3nt: TGCGCCAGCAGCTTGTTTCAGGGGTCCTACAATGAGCAGTTCTTC

d_gene: -
v_gene: TRBV14
abundance: -
j_gene: TRBJ2-5
CDR3aa: CASSPRLLTETQYF
CDR3nt: TGTGCCAGCAGCCCCCGACTCTTGACGGAGACCCAGTACTTC

d_gene: TRBD1
v_gene: TRBV28
abundance: few
j_gene: TRBJ2-7
CDR3aa: CASSLRTGGVNEQYF
CDR3nt: TGTGCCAGCAGTCTTAGGACAGGGGGGGTCAACGAGCAGTACTTC

d_gene: TRBD1
v_gene: TRBV4-3
abundance: -
j_gene: TRBJ2-7
CDR3aa: CASSQETGTGYIYEQYF
CDR3nt: TGCGCCAGCAGCCAAGAAACCGGGACAGGTTACATCTACGAGCAGTACTTC

d_gene: TRBD1
v_gene: TRBV5-1
abundance: -
j_gene: TRBJ2-1
CDR3aa: CASSLLRTGGLGEQFF
CDR3nt: TGCGCCAGCAGCTTGTTGAGGACAGGGGGTCTAGGTGAGCAGTTCTTC

d_gene: TRBD2
v_gene: TRBV28
abundance: -
j_gene: TRBJ2-1
CDR3aa: CASSLWAAVGGGNEQFF
CDR3nt: TGTGCCAGCAGTTTATGGGCGGCGGTTGGGGGAGGGAATGAGCAGTTCTTC

d_gene: -
v_gene: TRBV7-2
abundance: few
j_gene: TRBJ2-3
CDR3aa: CASSLQEGRTDTQYF
CDR3nt: TGTGCCAGCAGCCTGCAGGAGGGACGCACAGATACGCAGTATTTT

d_gene: -
v_gene: TRBV2
abundance: -
j_gene: TRBJ1-2
CDR3aa: CASSDQGSYGYTF
CDR3nt: TGTGCCAGCAGTGATCAGGGATCCTATGGCTACACCTTC

d_gene: TRBD2
v_gene: TRBV11-2
abundance: -
j_gene: TRBJ2-5
CDR3aa: CASSFTTSGGGETQYF
CDR3nt: TGTGCCAGCAGCTTCACGACTAGCGGGGGTGGAGAGACCCAGTACTTC

d_gene: -
v_gene: TRBV7-4
abundance: few
j_gene: TRBJ2-1
CDR3aa: CASSWDSSYNEQFF
CDR3nt: TGTGCCAGCAGCTGGGACTCCTCCTACAATGAGCAGTTCTTC

d_gene: -
v_gene: TRBV7-2
abundance: many
j_gene: TRBJ2-5
CDR3aa: CASSSQSQETQYF
CDR3nt: TGTGCCAGCAGTTCACAGTCTCAGGAGACCCAGTACTTC

d_gene: TRBD1
v_gene: TRBV18
abundance: -
j_gene: TRBJ2-7
CDR3aa: CASSPGQGLSYEQYF
CDR3nt: TGTGCCAGCTCCCCGGGACAGGGCCTCTCCTACGAGCAGTACTTC

d_gene: -
v_gene: TRBV7-3
abundance: few
j_gene: TRBJ2-3
CDR3aa: CASSSDRESTDTQYF
CDR3nt: TGTGCCAGCAGCTCGGACAGAGAATCGACAGATACGCAGTATTTT

d_gene: -
v_gene: TRBV6-5
abundance: -
j_gene: TRBJ2-1
CDR3aa: CASSFKGVGNEQFF
CDR3nt: TGTGCCAGCAGTTTTAAGGGGGTAGGCAATGAGCAGTTCTTC

d_gene: TRBD1
v_gene: TRBV5-1
abundance: few
j_gene: TRBJ2-7
CDR3aa: CASSLRQGAGEQYF
CDR3nt: TGCGCCAGCAGCTTGAGACAGGGGGCAGGCGAGCAGTACTTC

d_gene: -
v_gene: TRBV28
abundance: -
j_gene: TRBJ1-6
CDR3aa: CASSLVSRGSPLHF
CDR3nt: TGTGCCAGCAGTTTGGTCAGCCGAGGCTCACCCCTCCACTTT

d_gene: -
v_gene: TRBV7-6
abundance: -
j_gene: TRBJ1-2
CDR3aa: CASSRGPNYGYTF
CDR3nt: TGTGCCAGCAGCCGCGGTCCAAACTATGGCTACACCTTC

d_gene: -
v_gene: TRBV11-2
abundance: -
j_gene: TRBJ1-6
CDR3aa: CASSLEGGPGATGPLHF
CDR3nt: TGTGCCAGCAGCTTAGAGGGGGGGCCCGGGGCAACCGGGCCCCTCCACTTT

d_gene: TRBD1
v_gene: TRBV6-1
abundance: -
j_gene: TRBJ1-1
CDR3aa: CASSPTGQTEAFF
CDR3nt: TGTGCCAGCAGTCCTACGGGACAGACTGAAGCTTTCTTT

d_gene: TRBD1
v_gene: TRBV18
abundance: few
j_gene: TRBJ1-4
CDR3aa: CASSPGQGNEKLFF
CDR3nt: TGTGCCAGCTCACCGGGACAGGGGAATGAAAAACTGTTTTTT

d_gene: -
v_gene: TRBV10-3
abundance: few
j_gene: TRBJ1-6
CDR3aa: CAISGIGGNDSPLHF
CDR3nt: TGTGCCATCAGTGGAATAGGAGGGAACGATTCACCCCTCCACTTT

d_gene: TRBD2
v_gene: TRBV4-1
abundance: few
j_gene: TRBJ2-1
CDR3aa: CASSQTVNGGSYNEQFF
CDR3nt: TGCGCCAGCAGCCAGACGGTGAACGGCGGGAGCTACAATGAGCAGTTCTTC

d_gene: TRBD2
v_gene: TRBV7-8
abundance: few
j_gene: TRBJ2-1
CDR3aa: CASSPLAGEVKNEQFF
CDR3nt: TGTGCCAGCAGCCCCTTAGCGGGAGAAGTAAAGAATGAGCAGTTCTTC

d_gene: -
v_gene: TRBV10-3
abundance: many
j_gene: TRBJ2-1
CDR3aa: CAISESRGAGNEQFF
CDR3nt: TGTGCCATCAGTGAGTCAAGAGGAGCGGGCAATGAGCAGTTCTTC

d_gene: TRBD2
v_gene: TRBV12-5
abundance: -
j_gene: TRBJ2-2
CDR3aa: CASGRLTSGRNTGELFF
CDR3nt: TGTGCTAGTGGCCGTCTGACTAGCGGGAGGAACACCGGGGAGCTGTTTTTT

d_gene: TRBD1
v_gene: TRBV18
abundance: few
j_gene: TRBJ2-5
CDR3aa: CASSPRNRGNVETQYF
CDR3nt: TGTGCCAGCTCACCAAGAAACAGGGGGAATGTAGAGACCCAGTACTTC

d_gene: TRBD2
v_gene: TRBV30
abundance: few
j_gene: TRBJ2-1
CDR3aa: CAWAPGGEQFF
CDR3nt: TGTGCCTGGGCTCCGGGGGGGGAGCAGTTCTTC

d_gene: TRBD2
v_gene: TRBV7-3
abundance: -
j_gene: TRBJ2-3
CDR3aa: CASSYTGAGEITQYF
CDR3nt: TGTGCCAGCAGCTATACGGGAGCGGGGGAGATTACGCAGTATTTT

d_gene: TRBD2
v_gene: TRBV29-1
abundance: few
j_gene: TRBJ2-1
CDR3aa: CSATPGGRGYNEQFF
CDR3nt: TGCAGCGCCACCCCGGGGGGAAGAGGATACAATGAGCAGTTCTTC

d_gene: -
v_gene: TRBV5-1
abundance: -
j_gene: TRBJ2-7
CDR3aa: CASSGEGRHYEQYF
CDR3nt: TGCGCCAGCAGCGGCGAGGGTCGGCACTACGAGCAGTACTTC

d_gene: -
v_gene: TRBV28
abundance: -
j_gene: TRBJ1-2
CDR3aa: CASRIQALSNYGYTF
CDR3nt: TGTGCCAGCAGAATACAGGCCCTGTCTAACTATGGCTACACCTTC

d_gene: TRBD2
v_gene: TRBV30
abundance: few
j_gene: TRBJ2-7
CDR3aa: CAWSRGGAGYEQYF
CDR3nt: TGTGCCTGGAGTAGGGGAGGGGCCGGGTACGAGCAGTACTTC

d_gene: -
v_gene: TRBV28
abundance: few
j_gene: TRBJ2-2
CDR3aa: CASGLGELFF
CDR3nt: TGTGCCAGCGGGCTAGGGGAGCTGTTTTTT

d_gene: -
v_gene: TRBV4-2
abundance: few
j_gene: TRBJ1-4
CDR3aa: CASSQEAGGIEKLFF
CDR3nt: TGTGCCAGCAGCCAAGAGGCGGGGGGAATTGAAAAACTGTTTTTT

d_gene: -
v_gene: TRBV7-2
abundance: few
j_gene: TRBJ1-2
CDR3aa: CASSLDTPYGYTF
CDR3nt: TGTGCCAGCAGCTTAGACACCCCCTATGGCTACACCTTC

d_gene: TRBD1
v_gene: TRBV5-6
abundance: few
j_gene: TRBJ2-1
CDR3aa: CASSRPGTGTHEQFF
CDR3nt: TGTGCCAGCAGCCGCCCCGGGACAGGTACCCATGAGCAGTTCTTC

d_gene: -
v_gene: TRBV28
abundance: few
j_gene: TRBJ1-1
CDR3aa: CASKGGAPNTEAFF
CDR3nt: TGTGCCAGCAAGGGGGGGGCGCCAAACACTGAAGCTTTCTTT